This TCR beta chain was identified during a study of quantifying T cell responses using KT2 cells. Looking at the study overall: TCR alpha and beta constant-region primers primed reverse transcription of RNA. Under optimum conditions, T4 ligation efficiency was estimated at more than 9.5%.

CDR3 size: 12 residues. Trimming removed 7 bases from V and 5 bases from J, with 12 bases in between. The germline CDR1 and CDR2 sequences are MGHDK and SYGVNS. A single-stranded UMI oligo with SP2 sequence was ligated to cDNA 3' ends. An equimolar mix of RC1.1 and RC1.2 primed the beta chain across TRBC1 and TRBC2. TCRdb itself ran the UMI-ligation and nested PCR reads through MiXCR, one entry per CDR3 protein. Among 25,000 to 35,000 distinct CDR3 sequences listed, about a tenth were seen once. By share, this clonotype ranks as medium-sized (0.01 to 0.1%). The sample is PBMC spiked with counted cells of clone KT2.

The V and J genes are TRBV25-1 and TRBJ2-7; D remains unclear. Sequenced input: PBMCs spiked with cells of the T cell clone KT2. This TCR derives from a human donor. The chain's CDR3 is CASIGKSHEQYF. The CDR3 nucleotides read TGTGCCAGCATCGGTAAATCGCACGAGCAGTACTTC.